The entry below describes one T cell receptor (beta chain). Measured with immunoSEQ multiplex PCR; TCRdb has only the in-frame clones, and not every one. This table holds some 250,000 clones, approximately 86% found once. The sample originates from a study of blood T cell repertoires in COVID-19. Across the whole study: Sources were T cells, B-cell-depleted T cells, or PBMCs; the material itself was cDNA or gDNA.

The CDR3 loop spans 15 amino acids. CDR1 SGHRS and CDR2 YFSETQ come from the germline V gene. The V segment lost 7 bases and the J segment 1 base; nucleotides outside the gene matches: 6. The source is a woman aged 70 to 79 with active or convalescent COVID-19. Sample: peripheral blood. The chain uses TRBV5-1 and TRBJ2-3; 10 bases agree with TRBD2. As DNA, the CDR3 is TGCGCCAGCTATCAGCGGGGGGGTCGCACAGATACGCAGTATTTT. It is translated as CASYQRGGRTDTQYF.